This record concerns one T cell receptor beta chain sequence. The sample belongs to a study of shared clonotypes between healthy human individuals. The ends were cut back, 1 base at V and 9 bases at J, with 7 bases in the middle. Germline V gene data show CDR1 as LGHNA and CDR2 as YNFKEQ. CDR3 length equals 12 residues. Using immunoSEQ multiplex PCR, the repertoire was profiled, and TCRdb retains in-frame clones only, with some absent. The table has 2 million to 2.5 million clones, 85% to 95% seen once. This chain uses TRBV4-2 with TRBJ1-5; maybe TRBD1 (6 bases). This clonotype was sampled from a man between 18 and 35 years old in good health. Some clones in this sample may be carry-over from other donors' samples. Sequencing used naive CD4+ T cells from PBMCs. Subset indicated: CD45RA+ positively selected. The CDR3 DNA reads as TGTGCCAGCAGCCAAGTAGGGGGGCCCCAGCATTTT. Protein: CASSQVGGPQHF.